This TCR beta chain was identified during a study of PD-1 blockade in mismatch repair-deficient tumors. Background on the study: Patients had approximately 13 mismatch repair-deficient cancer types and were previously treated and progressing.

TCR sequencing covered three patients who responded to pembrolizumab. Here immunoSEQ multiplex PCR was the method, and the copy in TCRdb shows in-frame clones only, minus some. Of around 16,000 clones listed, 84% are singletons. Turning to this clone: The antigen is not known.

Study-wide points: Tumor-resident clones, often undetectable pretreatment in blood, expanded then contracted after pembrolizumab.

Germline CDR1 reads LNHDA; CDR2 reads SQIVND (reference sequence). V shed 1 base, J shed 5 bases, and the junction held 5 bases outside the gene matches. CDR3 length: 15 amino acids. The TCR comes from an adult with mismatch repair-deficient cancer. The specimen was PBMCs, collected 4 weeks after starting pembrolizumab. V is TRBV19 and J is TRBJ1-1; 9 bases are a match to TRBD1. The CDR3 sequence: CASSIGDRARTEAFF. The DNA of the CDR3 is TGTGCCAGTAGTATAGGGGACAGGGCACGGACTGAAGCTTTCTTT.